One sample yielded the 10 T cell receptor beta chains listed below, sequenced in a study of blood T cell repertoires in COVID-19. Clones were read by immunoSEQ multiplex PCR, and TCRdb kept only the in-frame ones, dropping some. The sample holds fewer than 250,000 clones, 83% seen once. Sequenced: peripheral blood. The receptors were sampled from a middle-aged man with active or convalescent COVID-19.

CDR3: CASSLHSGSYEQYF. The DNA of the CDR3 is TGTGCCAGCAGTCTCCATAGCGGGTCTTACGAGCAGTACTTC. This chain links TRBV6-5 with TRBJ2-7; 7 bases line up with TRBD2. The CDR3 runs 14 residues. The germline gives CDR1 MNHEY, CDR2 SVGAGI. Trimming removed 5 bases from V and 4 bases from J; junction bases left unmatched: 8.

The CDR3 DNA reads as TGTGCCAGCAGCCAAGAATCGACTCCGTCCAACATTCAGTACTTC. It codes for CASSQESTPSNIQYF. The chain links TRBV3-1 (or the pseudogene TRBV3-2) to TRBJ2-4; D not certain. The CDR3 has 15 amino acids. Germline V gene data show CDR1 as LGHDT and CDR2 as YNNKEL (reference sequence). V lost 0 bases, J lost 7 bases, and 13 bases lay in between.

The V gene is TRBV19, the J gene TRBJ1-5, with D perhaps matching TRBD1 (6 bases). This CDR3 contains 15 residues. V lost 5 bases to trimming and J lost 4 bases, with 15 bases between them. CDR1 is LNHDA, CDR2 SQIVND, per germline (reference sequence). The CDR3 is CASSWGGKINQPQHF. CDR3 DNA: TGTGCCAGTAGTTGGGGGGGCAAAATTAATCAGCCCCAGCATTTT. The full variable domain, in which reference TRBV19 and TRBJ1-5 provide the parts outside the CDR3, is DGGITQSPKYLFRKEGQNVTLSCEQNLNHDAMYWYRQDPGQGLRLIYYSQIVNDFQKGDIAEGYSVSREKKESFPLTVTSAQKNPTAFYLCASSWGGKINQPQHFGDGTRLSIL.

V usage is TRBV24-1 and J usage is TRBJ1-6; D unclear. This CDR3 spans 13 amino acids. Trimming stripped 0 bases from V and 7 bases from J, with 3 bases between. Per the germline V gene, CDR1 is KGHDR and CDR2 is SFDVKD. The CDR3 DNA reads TGTGCCACCAGTGATTTGCTGAATTCACCCCTCCACTTT. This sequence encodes CATSDLLNSPLHF.

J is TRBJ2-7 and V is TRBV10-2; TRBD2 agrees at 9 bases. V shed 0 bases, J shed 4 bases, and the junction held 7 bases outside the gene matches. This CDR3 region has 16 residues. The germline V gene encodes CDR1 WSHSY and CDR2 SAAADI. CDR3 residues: CASSESAGGTVYEQYF. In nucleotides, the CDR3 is TGCGCCAGCAGTGAGTCTGCGGGGGGGACAGTGTACGAGCAGTACTTC.

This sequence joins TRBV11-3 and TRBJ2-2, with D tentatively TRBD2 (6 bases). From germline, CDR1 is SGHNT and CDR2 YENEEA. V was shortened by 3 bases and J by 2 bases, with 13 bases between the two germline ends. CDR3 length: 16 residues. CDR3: CASSLGGLINTGELFF. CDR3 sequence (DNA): TGTGCCAGCAGCTTGGGTGGACTAATCAACACCGGGGAGCTGTTTTTT.

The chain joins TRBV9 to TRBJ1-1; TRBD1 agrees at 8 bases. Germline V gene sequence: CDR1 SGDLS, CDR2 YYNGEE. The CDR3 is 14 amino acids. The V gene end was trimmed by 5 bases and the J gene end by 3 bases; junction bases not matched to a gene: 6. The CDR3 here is CASSFATGDTEAFF. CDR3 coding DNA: TGTGCCAGCAGTTTCGCGACAGGGGACACTGAAGCTTTCTTT. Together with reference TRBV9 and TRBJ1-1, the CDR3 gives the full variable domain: DSGVTQTPKHLITATGQRVTLRCSPRSGDLSVYWYQQSLDQGLQFLIQYYNGEERAKGNILERFSAQQFPDLHSELNLSSLELGDSALYFCASSFATGDTEAFFGQGTRLTVV.

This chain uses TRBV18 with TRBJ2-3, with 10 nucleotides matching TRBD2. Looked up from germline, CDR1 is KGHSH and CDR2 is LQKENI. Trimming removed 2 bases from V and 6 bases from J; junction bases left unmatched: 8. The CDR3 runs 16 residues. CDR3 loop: CASSPWSGGAPDTQYF. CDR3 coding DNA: TGTGCCAGCTCACCATGGAGCGGGGGGGCCCCGGATACGCAGTATTTT.

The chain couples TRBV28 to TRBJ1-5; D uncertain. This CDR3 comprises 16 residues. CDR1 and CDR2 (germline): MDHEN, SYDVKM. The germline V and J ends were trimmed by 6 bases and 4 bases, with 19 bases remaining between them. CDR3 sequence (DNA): TGTGCCAGCAGGCCCATACCGGGGTCCGAAAATCAGCCCCAGCATTTT. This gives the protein CASRPIPGSENQPQHF.

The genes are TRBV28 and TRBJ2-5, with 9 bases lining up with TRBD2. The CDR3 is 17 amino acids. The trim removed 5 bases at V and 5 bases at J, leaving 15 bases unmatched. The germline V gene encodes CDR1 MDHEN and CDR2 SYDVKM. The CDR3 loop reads CASSPGRLAGGIETQYF. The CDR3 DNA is TGTGCCAGCAGTCCCGGACGTTTGGCGGGAGGGATTGAGACCCAGTACTTC.